This T cell receptor beta chain was sequenced in a study of T cells in Graves' hyperthyroidism and ophthalmopathy. Deletions cut 0 bases from V and 0 bases from J, with 12 bases between. The CDR3 consists of 17 residues. CDR1 and CDR2 (germline): SGHTS, YDEGEE. TCR beta CDR3 regions were amplified from RNA. An initial round of RT-PCR targeting the TCR CDR3 relied on the HTBI primer set. TCRdb used MiXCR to reprocess the multiplex PCR reads, holding one entry per CDR3 protein. The repertoire holds around 400,000 distinct CDR3 sequences, with about 16% as singletons. A patient was excluded if there was uncontrolled infection, other autoimmune disease, pregnancy or lactation. It was roughly 10 ml of fresh peripheral blood that supplied the PBMCs. A few counts support this clonotype. What it recognizes is unknown. The study's findings and limits: Stable hyperthyroidism was told apart from ophthalmopathy by a model built on 13 V-J features.

The TCR comes from a woman aged 60-75 years with Graves' ophthalmopathy. This sequence joins TRBV5-8 and TRBJ2-2, with D perhaps TRBD1 (6 bases). Sequences were obtained from blood. As DNA, the CDR3 is TGTGCCAGCAGCTTGGCCCGGACAGCGACGAACACCGGGGAGCTGTTTTTT. Residues: CASSLARTATNTGELFF.